The 2 T cell receptor beta chains reported below all come from one sample, sequenced in a study of beta chain features in type 1 diabetes. Which antigens these TCRs recognize remains unknown. Findings and limits, study-wide: For Type 1 diabetes patients, all four CD4+ subsets carried TCRB CDR3s that were moderately but significantly shorter.

Investigators reverse transcribed all isolated RNA, so they sequenced expressed TCRB transcripts. The data were produced by immunoSEQ multiplex PCR, yet TCRdb's version contains in-frame clones alone and is incomplete. The table records about 650,000 clones, roughly an eighth of them present only once. The sequencing input was naive CD4+ T cells from blood. These receptors were collected from a man aged 25 to 40 with type 1 diabetes.

There are a few counts of this clone. The chain employs TRBV10-3 and TRBJ2-1; D is ambiguous. The germline V gene encodes CDR1 ENHRY and CDR2 SYGVKD. The V gene lost 4 bases and the J gene lost 5 bases, with 9 bases spanning the gap. The CDR3 contains 13 residues. CDR3 in amino acids: CAISGVSHNEQFF. The CDR3 coding sequence is TGTGCCATCAGTGGGGTGTCTCACAATGAGCAGTTCTTC.

The rearrangement links TRBV7-9 to TRBJ1-4; D gene uncertain. Germline V gene lookup returns CDR1 SEHNR and CDR2 FQNEAQ (reference sequence). V lost 2 bases and J lost 5, with 12 bases in between. There are 15 residues in the CDR3. The CDR3 DNA is TGTGCCAGCAGCTTACGGGAACAGCGCAATGAAAAACTGTTTTTT. Translating gives CASSLREQRNEKLFF. The whole variable domain, remainder taken from reference TRBV7-9 and TRBJ1-4, is DTGVSQNPRHKITKRGQNVTFRCDPISEHNRLYWYRQTLGQGPEFLTYFQNEAQLEKSRLLSDRFSAERPKGSFSTLEIQRTEQGDSAMYLCASSLREQRNEKLFFGSGTQLSVL.